These T cell receptor beta chains were read from a single sample in a study of T cell responses to AZD1222 COVID-19 vaccine. TCRdb's table, derived via immunoSEQ multiplex PCR, lists solely in-frame clones and lacks some. The sample has about 100,000 clones, approximately 89% seen once. The starting material was peripheral blood, obtained on day 0 of MenACWY control vaccination. These TCRs come from an adult in good health. Each CDR3 is given with its conserved first and last residue. D genes are given only for firm matches. Clone size, where shown, is once, few, many, or a class for clones that have expanded.

cdr3_nt	cdr3_aa	d_call	j_call	clone_size	v_call
TGCGCCAGCAGCCCCCGGCGGGAGAGCAATGAGCAGTTCTTC	CASSPRRESNEQFF	TRBD2	TRBJ2-1	-	TRBV4-1
TGTGCCAGCACGGGACATACGGGCACAGATACGCAGTATTTT	CASTGHTGTDTQYF	-	TRBJ2-3	-	TRBV2
TGTGCCAGCAGCTTACTGGGGTCTGAAGCTTTCTTT	CASSLLGSEAFF	-	TRBJ1-1	-	TRBV13
TGTGCCAGCAGCTTAGGATGGCGGGGGGTCCGTGCACGCAACATTCAGTACTTC	CASSLGWRGVRARNIQYF	TRBD2	TRBJ2-4	-	TRBV7-2
TGTGCCAGCAGTTACTCGGGAGGGAGGACTGAAGCTTTCTTT	CASSYSGGRTEAFF	-	TRBJ1-1	-	TRBV6-2/TRBV6-3
TGCGCCAGCAGCTGGGGGACTAGCTCGGGGGAGCAGTACTTC	CASSWGTSSGEQYF	TRBD2	TRBJ2-7	-	TRBV5-1
TGTGCCAGCACGGGCGGGGGGGCGATTGAGCAGTTCTTC	CASTGGGAIEQFF	TRBD2	TRBJ2-1	-	TRBV7-9
TGTGCCAGCGGGAACACCTACGAGCAGTACTTC	CASGNTYEQYF	-	TRBJ2-7	-	TRBV6-5
TGTGCCAGCAGCCCCTGGACCCTCCTAGCCAAAAACATTCAGTACTTC	CASSPWTLLAKNIQYF	-	TRBJ2-4	-	TRBV11-3
TGTGCCAGCAGTTATTTTCGCACAGATACGCAGTATTTT	CASSYFRTDTQYF	-	TRBJ2-3	-	TRBV6-2/TRBV6-3
TGCGCCAGCAGCTTAGAGGGAAAAGACTACAATGAGCAGTTCTTC	CASSLEGKDYNEQFF	-	TRBJ2-1	-	TRBV5-1
TGTGCCAGCAGCCCCACGGGACTAACGGGAGGACGCGAGCAGTACTTC	CASSPTGLTGGREQYF	TRBD2	TRBJ2-7	-	TRBV5-4
TGTGCCAGCACCGCCCCGGGGGGAGGAGAGACCCAGTACTTC	CASTAPGGGETQYF	TRBD2	TRBJ2-5	-	TRBV6-5
TGTGCCAGCAGCTTTTACAACGGAGAGACCCAGTACTTC	CASSFYNGETQYF	-	TRBJ2-5	-	TRBV7-9
TGCGCCAGCAGCCAAGTGACCGGGGAGCTGTTTTTT	CASSQVTGELFF	-	TRBJ2-2	-	TRBV4-1
TGTGCCAGCAGCTGGGACAGAGAGGCCTACACCTTC	CASSWDREAYTF	TRBD1	TRBJ1-2	few	TRBV7-9
TGCGCCAGCAGCCAAGAACCAGACTACGAGCAGTACTTC	CASSQEPDYEQYF	-	TRBJ2-7	-	TRBV4-1
TGTGCCAGCAGTGAGGGTGAGCCCGGGCCCAATGAGCAGTTCTTC	CASSEGEPGPNEQFF	-	TRBJ2-1	-	TRBV2
TGTGCCAGCAGCGTATCCGGGAACTACAATGAGCAGTTCTTC	CASSVSGNYNEQFF	-	TRBJ2-1	-	TRBV9
TGCGCCAGCAGCTTGGAAGCGGGAGGGCCTCGGTACGAGCAGTACTTC	CASSLEAGGPRYEQYF	TRBD2	TRBJ2-7	-	TRBV5-1